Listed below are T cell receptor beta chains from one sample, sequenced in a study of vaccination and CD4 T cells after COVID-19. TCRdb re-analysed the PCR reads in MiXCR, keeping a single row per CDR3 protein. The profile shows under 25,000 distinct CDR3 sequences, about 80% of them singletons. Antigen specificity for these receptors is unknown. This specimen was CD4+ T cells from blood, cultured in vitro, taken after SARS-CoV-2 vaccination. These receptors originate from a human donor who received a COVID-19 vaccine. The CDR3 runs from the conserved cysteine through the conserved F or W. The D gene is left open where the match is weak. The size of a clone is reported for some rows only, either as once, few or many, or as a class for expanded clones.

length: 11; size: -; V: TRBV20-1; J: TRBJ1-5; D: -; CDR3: CSASTGRFQHF; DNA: TGCAGTGCTAGTACGGGGAGGTTTCAGCATTTT
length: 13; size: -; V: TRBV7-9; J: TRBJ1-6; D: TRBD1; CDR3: CASSQGTGNNLHF; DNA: TGTGCCAGCAGCCAAGGGACAGGGAACAACCTCCACTTT
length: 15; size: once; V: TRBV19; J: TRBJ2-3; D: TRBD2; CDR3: CASSSTSGGTDTQYF; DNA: TGTGCCAGTAGTAGTACTAGCGGGGGCACAGATACGCAGTATTTT
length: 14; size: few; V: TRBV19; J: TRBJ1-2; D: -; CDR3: CASTPTASDYGYTF; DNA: TGTGCCAGTACTCCGACAGCCTCAGACTATGGCTACACCTTC
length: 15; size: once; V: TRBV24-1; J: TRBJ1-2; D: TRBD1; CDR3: CATSGRDRGAYGYTF; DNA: TGTGCCACCAGTGGAAGGGACAGGGGCGCCTATGGCTACACCTTC
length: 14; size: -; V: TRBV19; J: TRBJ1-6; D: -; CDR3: CASSIGSSNSPLHF; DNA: TGTGCCAGTAGTATTGGGTCCAGTAATTCACCCCTCCACTTT
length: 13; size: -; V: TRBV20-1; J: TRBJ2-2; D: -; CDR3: CSVGGARTGELFF; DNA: TGCAGTGTCGGAGGGGCACGCACCGGGGAGCTGTTTTTT
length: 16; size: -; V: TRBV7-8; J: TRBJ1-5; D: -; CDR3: CASNSRPGAENQPQHF; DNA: TGTGCCAGCAACTCCCGCCCAGGGGCGGAAAATCAGCCCCAGCATTTT
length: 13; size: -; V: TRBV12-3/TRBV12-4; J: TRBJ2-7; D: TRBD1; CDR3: CASSLRQGSEQYF; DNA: TGTGCCAGCAGTTTGAGACAGGGGAGCGAGCAGTACTTC
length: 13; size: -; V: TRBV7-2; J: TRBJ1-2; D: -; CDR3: CASSLETLYGYTF; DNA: TGTGCCAGCAGCTTAGAAACGCTATATGGCTACACCTTC
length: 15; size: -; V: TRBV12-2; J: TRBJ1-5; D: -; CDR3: CARHKGQGVNQPQHF; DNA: TGTGCAAGACACAAGGGACAGGGCGTCAATCAGCCCCAGCATTTT
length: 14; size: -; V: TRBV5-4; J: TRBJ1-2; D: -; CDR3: CASSFQTANYGYTF; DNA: TGTGCCAGCAGCTTCCAGACAGCTAACTATGGCTACACCTTC
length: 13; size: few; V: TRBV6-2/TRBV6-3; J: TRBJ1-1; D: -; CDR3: CASSYGVRTEAFF; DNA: TGTGCCAGCAGTTACGGGGTTAGGACTGAAGCTTTCTTT
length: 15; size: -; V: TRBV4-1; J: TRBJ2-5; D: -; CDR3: CASSPTRDFQETQYF; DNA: TGCGCCAGCAGCCCGACCCGGGACTTCCAAGAGACCCAGTACTTC
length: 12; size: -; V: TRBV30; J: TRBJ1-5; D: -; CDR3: CAWSVRGQPQHF; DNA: TGTGCCTGGAGTGTTAGGGGTCAGCCCCAGCATTTT
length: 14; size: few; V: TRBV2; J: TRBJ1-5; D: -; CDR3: CASKGEGGNQPQHF; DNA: TGTGCCAGCAAGGGCGAGGGAGGCAATCAGCCCCAGCATTTT
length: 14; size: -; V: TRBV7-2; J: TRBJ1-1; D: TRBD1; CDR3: CASSKQGESTEAFF; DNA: TGTGCCAGCAGCAAACAGGGGGAGAGTACTGAAGCTTTCTTT
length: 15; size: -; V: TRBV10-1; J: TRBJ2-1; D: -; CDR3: CASSPTVRSYNEQFF; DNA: TGCGCCAGCAGCCCGACAGTGCGCTCCTACAATGAGCAGTTCTTC
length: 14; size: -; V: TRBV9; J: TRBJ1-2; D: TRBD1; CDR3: CASSVAGGTYGYTF; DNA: TGTGCCAGCAGCGTAGCAGGGGGCACCTATGGCTACACCTTC
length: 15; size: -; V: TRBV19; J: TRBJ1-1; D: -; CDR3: CASSTVTRAGSEAFF; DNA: TGTGCCAGTAGTACCGTTACCAGGGCCGGGAGTGAAGCTTTCTTT
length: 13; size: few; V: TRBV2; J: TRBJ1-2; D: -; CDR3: CASSERINYGYTF; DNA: TGTGCCAGCAGTGAGCGGATTAACTATGGCTACACCTTC
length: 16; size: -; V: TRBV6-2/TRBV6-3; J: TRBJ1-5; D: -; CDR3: CASSPREGVSNQPQHF; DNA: TGTGCCAGCAGCCCCCGGGAGGGGGTCAGCAATCAGCCCCAGCATTTT
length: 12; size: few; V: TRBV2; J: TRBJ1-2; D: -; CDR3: CASSEWIEGYTF; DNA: TGTGCCAGCAGTGAGTGGATAGAGGGCTACACCTTC
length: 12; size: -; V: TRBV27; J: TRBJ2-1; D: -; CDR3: CASRPTGYEQFF; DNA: TGTGCCAGCAGACCCACAGGGTATGAGCAGTTCTTC
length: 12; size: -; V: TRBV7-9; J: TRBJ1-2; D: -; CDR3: CASSWGPGGYTF; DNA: TGTGCCAGCAGCTGGGGACCCGGGGGCTACACCTTC
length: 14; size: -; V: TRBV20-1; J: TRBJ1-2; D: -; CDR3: CSARDGARGYGYTF; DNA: TGCAGTGCTAGAGATGGGGCCAGGGGCTATGGCTACACCTTC
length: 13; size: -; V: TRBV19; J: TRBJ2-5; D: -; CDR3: CASSTLLGETQYF; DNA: TGTGCCAGTAGTACCCTCCTTGGGGAGACCCAGTACTTC
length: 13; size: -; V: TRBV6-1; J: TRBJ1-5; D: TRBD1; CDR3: CASSNQGDQPQHF; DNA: TGTGCCAGCAGTAATCAGGGGGATCAGCCCCAGCATTTT
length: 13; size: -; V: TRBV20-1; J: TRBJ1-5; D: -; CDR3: CSARQFSNQPQHF; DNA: TGCAGTGCGCGACAGTTTAGCAATCAGCCCCAGCATTTT